The 2 T cell receptor beta chains presented below share a single source sample, sequenced in a study of blood T cells in healthy people across ages. Primed by a sample-barcoded 5' primer and a J-beta primer mix, a second PCR proceeded for about 6 to 11 cycles. TCRdb analysed the 5' RACE reads with MiXCR anew, one entry per CDR3 protein. The sample contains fewer than 1,000,000 distinct CDR3 sequences, around half of which appear only once. The sample comprised blood. The receptors derive from a man aged 80 or over in good health.

This clonotype was observed a handful of times. The J gene is TRBJ2-5, the V gene TRBV27; weak D call: TRBD2 (6 bases). Germline V lookup: CDR1 MNHEY, CDR2 SMNVEV (reference sequence). The CDR3 runs 13 residues. V shed 5 bases and J shed 2 bases, with 9 bases lying between them. Here the CDR3 reads CASSVREQETQYF. In nucleotides, the CDR3 is TGTGCCAGCAGTGTACGGGAGCAAGAGACCCAGTACTTC.

The chain is built from TRBV30 and TRBJ1-4; D remains ambiguous. This CDR3 has 13 residues. Germline CDR1 reads GTSNPN; CDR2 reads SVGIG (reference sequence). The ends were cut back, 4 bases at V and 8 bases at J, with 14 bases in the middle. Here the CDR3 reads CAWTAHREEKLFF. The CDR3 region has the DNA TGTGCCTGGACCGCCCATAGGGAGGAAAAACTGTTTTTT.